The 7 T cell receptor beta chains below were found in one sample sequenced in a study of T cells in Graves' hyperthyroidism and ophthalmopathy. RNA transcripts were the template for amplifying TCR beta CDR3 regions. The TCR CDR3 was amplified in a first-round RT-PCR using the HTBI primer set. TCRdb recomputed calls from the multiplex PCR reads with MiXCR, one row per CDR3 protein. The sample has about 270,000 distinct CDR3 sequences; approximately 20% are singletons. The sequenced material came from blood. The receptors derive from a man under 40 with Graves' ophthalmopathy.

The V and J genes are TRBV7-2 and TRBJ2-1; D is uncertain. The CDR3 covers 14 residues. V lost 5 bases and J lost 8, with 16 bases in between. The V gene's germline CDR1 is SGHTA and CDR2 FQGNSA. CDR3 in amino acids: CASSLQDPRDEQFF. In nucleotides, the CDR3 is TGTGCCAGCAGCCTCCAGGATCCCCGGGATGAGCAGTTCTTC.

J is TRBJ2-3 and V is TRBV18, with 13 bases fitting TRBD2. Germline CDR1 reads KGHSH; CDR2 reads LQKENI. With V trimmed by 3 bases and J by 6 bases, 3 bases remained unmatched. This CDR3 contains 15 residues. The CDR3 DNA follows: TGTGCCAGCTCACCCCGACTAGCGGGGGGTGATACGCAGTATTTT. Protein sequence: CASSPRLAGGDTQYF. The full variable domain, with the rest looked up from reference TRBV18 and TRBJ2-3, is NAGVMQNPRHLVRRRGQEARLRCSPMKGHSHVYWYRQLPEEGLKFMVYLQKENIIDESGMPKERFSAEFPKEGPSILRIQQVVRGDSAAYFCASSPRLAGGDTQYFGPGTRLTVL.

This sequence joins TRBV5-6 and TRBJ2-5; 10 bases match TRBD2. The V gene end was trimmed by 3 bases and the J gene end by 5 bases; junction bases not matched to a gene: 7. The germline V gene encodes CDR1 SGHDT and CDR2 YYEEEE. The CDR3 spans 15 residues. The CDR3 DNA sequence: TGTGCCAGCAGCTCGGGGCTAGCGGGAGTCGAGACCCAGTACTTC. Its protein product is CASSSGLAGVETQYF.

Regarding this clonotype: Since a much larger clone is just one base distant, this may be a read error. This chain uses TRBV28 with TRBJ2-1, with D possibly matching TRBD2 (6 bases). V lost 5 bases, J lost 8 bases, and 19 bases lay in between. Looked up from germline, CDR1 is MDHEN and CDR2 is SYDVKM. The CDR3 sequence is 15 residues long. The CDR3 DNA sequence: TGTGCCAGCAGTCCCAGAACTAGCAGGAAGGATGAGCAGTTCTTC. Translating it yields CASSPRTSRKDEQFF.

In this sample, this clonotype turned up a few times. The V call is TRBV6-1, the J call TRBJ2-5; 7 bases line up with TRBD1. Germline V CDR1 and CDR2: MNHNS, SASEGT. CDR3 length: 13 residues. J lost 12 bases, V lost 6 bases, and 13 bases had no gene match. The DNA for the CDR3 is TGTGCCAGCAGACTTTTCACAGGGGATTGGGAGTACTTC. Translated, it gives CASRLFTGDWEYF.

The DNA for the CDR3 is TGTGCCAGCAGTGACCCCTCCGTGGGGACAGGGGATACGCAGTATTTT. It is translated as CASSDPSVGTGDTQYF. The rearrangement uses TRBV25-1 and TRBJ2-3; 9 bases map to TRBD1. CDR1 is MGHDK and CDR2 is SYGVNS in the germline V gene. The CDR3 spans 16 residues. V lost 3 bases, J lost 6 bases, and 10 bases stayed unmatched.

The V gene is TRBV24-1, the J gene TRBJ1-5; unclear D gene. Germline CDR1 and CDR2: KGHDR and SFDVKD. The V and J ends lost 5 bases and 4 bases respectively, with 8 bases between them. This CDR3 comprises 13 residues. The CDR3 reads CATSASHNQPQHF. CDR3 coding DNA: TGTGCCACCAGTGCCAGCCATAATCAGCCCCAGCATTTT.